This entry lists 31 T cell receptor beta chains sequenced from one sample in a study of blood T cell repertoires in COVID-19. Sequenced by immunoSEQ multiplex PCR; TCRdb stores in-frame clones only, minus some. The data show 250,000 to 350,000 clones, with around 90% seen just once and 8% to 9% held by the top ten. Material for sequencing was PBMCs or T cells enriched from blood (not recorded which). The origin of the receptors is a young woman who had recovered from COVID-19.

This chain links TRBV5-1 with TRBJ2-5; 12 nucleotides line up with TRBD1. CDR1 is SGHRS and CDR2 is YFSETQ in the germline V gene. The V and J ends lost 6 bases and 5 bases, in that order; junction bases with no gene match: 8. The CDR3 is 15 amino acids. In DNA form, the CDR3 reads TGCGCCAGCACCAGGGACAGGGGGCGCGAGGAGACCCAGTACTTC. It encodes CASTRDRGREETQYF.

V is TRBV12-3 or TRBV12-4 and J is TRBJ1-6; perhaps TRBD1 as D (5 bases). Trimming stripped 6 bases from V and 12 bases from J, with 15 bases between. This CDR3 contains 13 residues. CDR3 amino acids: CASRLGGYGPLHF. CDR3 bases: TGTGCCAGCAGACTGGGGGGTTACGGACCCCTCCACTTT.

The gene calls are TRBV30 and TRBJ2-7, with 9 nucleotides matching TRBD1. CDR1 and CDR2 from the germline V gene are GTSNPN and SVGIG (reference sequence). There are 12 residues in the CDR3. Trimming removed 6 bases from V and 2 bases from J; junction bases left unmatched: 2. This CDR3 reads CACTGGPYEQYF. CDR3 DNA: TGTGCCTGTACAGGGGGCCCCTACGAGCAGTACTTC.

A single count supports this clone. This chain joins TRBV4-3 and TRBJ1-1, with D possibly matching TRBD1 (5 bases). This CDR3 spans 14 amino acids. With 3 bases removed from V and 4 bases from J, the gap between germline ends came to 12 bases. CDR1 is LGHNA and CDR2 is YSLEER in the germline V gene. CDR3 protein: CASSHFGGGTEAFF. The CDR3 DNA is TGCGCCAGCAGCCATTTTGGGGGGGGCACTGAAGCTTTCTTT.

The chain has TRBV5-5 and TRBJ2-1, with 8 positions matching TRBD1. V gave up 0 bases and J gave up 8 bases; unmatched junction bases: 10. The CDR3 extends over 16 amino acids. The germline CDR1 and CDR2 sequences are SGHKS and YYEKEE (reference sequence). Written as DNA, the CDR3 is TGTGCCAGCAGCTTGGCTTGGACAGGGACCGGGTATGAGCAGTTCTTC. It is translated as CASSLAWTGTGYEQFF.

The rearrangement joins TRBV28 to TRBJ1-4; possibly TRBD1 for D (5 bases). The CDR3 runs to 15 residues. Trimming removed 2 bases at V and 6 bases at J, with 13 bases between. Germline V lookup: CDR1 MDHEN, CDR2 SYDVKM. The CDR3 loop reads CASSLGGEVDEKLFF. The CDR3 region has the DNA TGTGCCAGCAGTTTAGGGGGGGAGGTTGATGAAAAACTGTTTTTT.

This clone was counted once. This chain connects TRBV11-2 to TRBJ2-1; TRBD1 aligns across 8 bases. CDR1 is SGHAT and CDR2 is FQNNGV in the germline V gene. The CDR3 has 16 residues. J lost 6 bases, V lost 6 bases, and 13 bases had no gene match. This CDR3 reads CASRQGAGNSGNEQFF. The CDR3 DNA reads TGTGCCAGCAGGCAGGGGGCTGGGAATAGCGGCAATGAGCAGTTCTTC.

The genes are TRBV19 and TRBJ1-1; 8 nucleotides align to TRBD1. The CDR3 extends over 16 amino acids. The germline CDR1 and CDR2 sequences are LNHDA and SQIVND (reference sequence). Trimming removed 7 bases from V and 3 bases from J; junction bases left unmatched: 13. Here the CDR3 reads CASTQPAGGTDTEAFF. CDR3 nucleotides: TGTGCCAGTACTCAACCCGCAGGGGGCACGGACACTGAAGCTTTCTTT.

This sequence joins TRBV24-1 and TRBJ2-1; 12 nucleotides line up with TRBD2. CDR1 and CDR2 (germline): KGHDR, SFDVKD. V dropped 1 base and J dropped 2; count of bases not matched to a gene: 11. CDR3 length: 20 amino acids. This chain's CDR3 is CATSDFPTPGLAGTYNEQFF. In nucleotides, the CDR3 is TGTGCCACCAGTGATTTCCCGACACCCGGACTAGCGGGGACCTACAATGAGCAGTTCTTC.

The chain's CDR3 is CATSASPGTEAFF. The CDR3 DNA reads as TGTGCCACCAGTGCGAGTCCGGGGACTGAAGCTTTCTTT. The rearrangement uses TRBV24-1 and TRBJ1-1; D remains unclear. The CDR3 is made up of 13 amino acids. V lost 5 bases and J lost 5, with 11 bases in between. From germline, CDR1 is KGHDR and CDR2 SFDVKD.

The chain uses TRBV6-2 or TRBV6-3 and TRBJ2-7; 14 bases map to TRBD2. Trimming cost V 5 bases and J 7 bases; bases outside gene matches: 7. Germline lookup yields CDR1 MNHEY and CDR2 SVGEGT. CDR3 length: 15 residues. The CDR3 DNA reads TGTGCCAGCAGTCGGGGGACTAGCGGGAGTTGGGAGCAGTACTTC. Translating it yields CASSRGTSGSWEQYF.

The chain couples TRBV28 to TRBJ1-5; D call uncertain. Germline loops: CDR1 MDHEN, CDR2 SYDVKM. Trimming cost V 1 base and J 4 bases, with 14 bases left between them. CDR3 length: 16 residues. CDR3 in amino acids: CASSLYFERRNQPQHF. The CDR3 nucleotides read TGTGCCAGCAGTTTATACTTTGAAAGGAGGAATCAGCCCCAGCATTTT. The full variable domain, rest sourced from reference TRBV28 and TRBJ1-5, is DVKVTQSSRYLVKRTGEKVFLECVQDMDHENMFWYRQDPGLGLRLIYFSYDVKMKEKGDIPEGYSVSREKKERFSLILESASTNQTSMYLCASSLYFERRNQPQHFGDGTRLSIL.

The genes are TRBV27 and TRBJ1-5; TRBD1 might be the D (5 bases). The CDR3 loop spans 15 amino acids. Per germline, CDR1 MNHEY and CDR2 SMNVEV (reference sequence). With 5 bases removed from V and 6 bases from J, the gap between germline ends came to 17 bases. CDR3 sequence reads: CASSRDGRRGQPQHF. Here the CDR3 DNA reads TGTGCCAGCAGTAGGGACGGGAGGAGGGGTCAGCCCCAGCATTTT.

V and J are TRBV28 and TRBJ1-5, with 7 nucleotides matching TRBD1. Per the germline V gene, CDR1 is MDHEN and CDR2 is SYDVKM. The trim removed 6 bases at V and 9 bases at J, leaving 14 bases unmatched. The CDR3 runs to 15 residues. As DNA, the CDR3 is TGTGCCAGCAGGCGCAGACAGGGATACGGAGCGCCCCAGCATTTT. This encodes CASRRRQGYGAPQHF.

The CDR3 DNA sequence: TGTGCCAGCAGCTCCCCGGGACAGACCTCTGGAAACACCATATATTTT. It codes for CASSSPGQTSGNTIYF. This sequence joins TRBV7-9 and TRBJ1-3, with 7 bases fitting TRBD1. Germline loops: CDR1 SEHNR, CDR2 FQNEAQ (reference sequence). This CDR3 comprises 16 residues. The trim removed 4 bases at V and 0 bases at J, leaving 6 bases unmatched.

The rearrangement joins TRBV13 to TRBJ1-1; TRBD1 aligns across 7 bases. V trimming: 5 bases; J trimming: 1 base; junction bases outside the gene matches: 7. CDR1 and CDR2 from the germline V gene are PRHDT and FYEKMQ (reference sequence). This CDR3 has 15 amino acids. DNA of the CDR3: TGTGCCAGCAGCCCAGGGGGACCGGGGAACACTGAAGCTTTCTTT. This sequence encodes CASSPGGPGNTEAFF. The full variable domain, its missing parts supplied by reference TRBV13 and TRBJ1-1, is AAGVIQSPRHLIKEKRETATLKCYPIPRHDTVYWYQQGPGQDPQFLISFYEKMQSDKGSIPDRFSAQQFSDYHSELNMSSLELGDSALYFCASSPGGPGNTEAFFGQGTRLTVV.

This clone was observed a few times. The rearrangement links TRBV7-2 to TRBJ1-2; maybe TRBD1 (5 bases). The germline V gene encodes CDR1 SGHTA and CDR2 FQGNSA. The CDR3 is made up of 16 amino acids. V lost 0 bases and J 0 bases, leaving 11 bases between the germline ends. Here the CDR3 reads CASSLALGLSNYGYTF. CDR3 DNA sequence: TGTGCCAGCAGCTTAGCGTTGGGGCTCTCTAACTATGGCTACACCTTC.

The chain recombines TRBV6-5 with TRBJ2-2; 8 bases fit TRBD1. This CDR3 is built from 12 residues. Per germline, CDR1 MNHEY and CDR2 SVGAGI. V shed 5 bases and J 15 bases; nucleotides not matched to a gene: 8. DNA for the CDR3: TGTGCCAGCAGTAACGGACAGGGATCGGTGTTTTTT. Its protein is CASSNGQGSVFF.

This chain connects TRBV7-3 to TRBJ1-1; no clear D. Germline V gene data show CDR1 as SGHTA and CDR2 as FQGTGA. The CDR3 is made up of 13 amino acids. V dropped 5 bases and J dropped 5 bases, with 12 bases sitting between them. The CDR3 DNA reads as TGTGCCAGCAGCCCCGCTCGCGGGACTGAAGCTTTCTTT. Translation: CASSPARGTEAFF.

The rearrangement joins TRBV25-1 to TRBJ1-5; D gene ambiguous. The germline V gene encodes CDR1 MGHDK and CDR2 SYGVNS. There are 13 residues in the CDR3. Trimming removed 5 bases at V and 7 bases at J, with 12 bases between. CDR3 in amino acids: CASSIGGRQPQHF. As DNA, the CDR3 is TGTGCCAGCAGTATTGGAGGGCGACAGCCCCAGCATTTT.

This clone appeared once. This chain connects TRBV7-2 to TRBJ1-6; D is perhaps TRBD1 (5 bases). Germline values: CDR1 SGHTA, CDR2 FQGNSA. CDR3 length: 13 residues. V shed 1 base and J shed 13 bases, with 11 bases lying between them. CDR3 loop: CASSLGVRGPLHF. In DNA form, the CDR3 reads TGTGCCAGCAGCTTAGGGGTCCGGGGGCCCCTCCACTTT.

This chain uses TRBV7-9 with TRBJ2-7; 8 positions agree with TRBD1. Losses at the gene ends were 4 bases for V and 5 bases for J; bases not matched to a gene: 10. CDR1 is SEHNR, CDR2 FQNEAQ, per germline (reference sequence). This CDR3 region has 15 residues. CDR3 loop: CASSSPGQGVHEQYF. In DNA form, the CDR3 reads TGTGCCAGCAGCTCCCCCGGACAGGGAGTCCACGAGCAGTACTTC.

The CDR3 loop is CASMDRANSPLHF. The CDR3 nucleotides read TGTGCCAGCATGGACAGGGCTAATTCACCCCTCCACTTT. The rearrangement joins TRBV2 to TRBJ1-6; 8 bases line up with TRBD1. The trim removed 7 bases at V and 6 bases at J, leaving 2 bases unmatched. The CDR3 loop spans 13 amino acids. Germline CDR1 reads SNHLY; CDR2 reads FYNNEI.

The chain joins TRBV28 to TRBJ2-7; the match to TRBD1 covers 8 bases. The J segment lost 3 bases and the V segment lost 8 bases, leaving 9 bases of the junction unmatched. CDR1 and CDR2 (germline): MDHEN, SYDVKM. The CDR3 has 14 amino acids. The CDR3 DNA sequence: TGTGCCAGCCGTCGAAGGGACAGGCTCTACGAGCAGTACTTC. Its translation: CASRRRDRLYEQYF.

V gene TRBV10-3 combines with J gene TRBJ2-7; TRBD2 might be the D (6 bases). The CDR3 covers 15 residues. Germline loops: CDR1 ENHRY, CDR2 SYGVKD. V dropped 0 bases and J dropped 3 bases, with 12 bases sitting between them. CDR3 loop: CAISESVEGHYEQYF. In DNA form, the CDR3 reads TGTGCCATCAGTGAGTCCGTGGAGGGCCACTACGAGCAGTACTTC.

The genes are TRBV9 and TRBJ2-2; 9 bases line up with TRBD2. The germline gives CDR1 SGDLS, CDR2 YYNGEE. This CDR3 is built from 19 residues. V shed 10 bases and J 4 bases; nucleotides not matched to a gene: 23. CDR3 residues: CARRAQPGLAGGATGELFF. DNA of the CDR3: TGTGCCCGCCGCGCGCAGCCGGGACTCGCGGGGGGGGCCACCGGGGAGCTGTTTTTT.

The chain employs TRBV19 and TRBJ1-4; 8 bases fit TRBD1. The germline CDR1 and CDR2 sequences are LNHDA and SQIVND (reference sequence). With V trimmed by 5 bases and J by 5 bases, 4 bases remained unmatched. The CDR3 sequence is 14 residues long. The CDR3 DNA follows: TGTGCCAGTAGTGTCCGGACAGGGAATGAAAAACTGTTTTTT. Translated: CASSVRTGNEKLFF.

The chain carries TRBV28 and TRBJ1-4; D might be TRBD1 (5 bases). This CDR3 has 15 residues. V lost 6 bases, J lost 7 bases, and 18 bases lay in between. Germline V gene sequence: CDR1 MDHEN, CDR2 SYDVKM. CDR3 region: CASRDLYQGLEKLFF. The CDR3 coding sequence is TGTGCCAGCAGGGACCTTTACCAGGGTCTTGAAAAACTGTTTTTT.

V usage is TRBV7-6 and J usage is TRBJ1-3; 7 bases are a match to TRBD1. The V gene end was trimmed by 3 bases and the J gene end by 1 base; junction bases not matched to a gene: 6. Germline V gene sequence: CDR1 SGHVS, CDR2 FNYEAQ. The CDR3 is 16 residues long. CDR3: CASSFRQGSSGNTIYF. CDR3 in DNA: TGTGCCAGCAGCTTCCGACAGGGATCGTCTGGAAACACCATATATTTT.

CDR3 DNA sequence: TGTGCCAGCAGCTTATGGTTAGCGGGTAGTACAGATACGCAGTATTTT. Its translation is CASSLWLAGSTDTQYF. The chain recombines TRBV7-9 with TRBJ2-3; 7 bases are shared with TRBD2. The CDR3 spans 16 residues. Germline values: CDR1 SEHNR, CDR2 FQNEAQ (reference sequence). Trimming cost V 2 bases and J 3 bases; bases outside gene matches: 8.

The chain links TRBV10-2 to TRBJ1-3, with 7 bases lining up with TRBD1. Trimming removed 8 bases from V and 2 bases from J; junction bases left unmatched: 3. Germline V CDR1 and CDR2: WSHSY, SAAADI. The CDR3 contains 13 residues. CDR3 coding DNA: TGCGCCAGCCGAGGGGGCCCTGGAAACACCATATATTTT. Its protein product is CASRGGPGNTIYF.